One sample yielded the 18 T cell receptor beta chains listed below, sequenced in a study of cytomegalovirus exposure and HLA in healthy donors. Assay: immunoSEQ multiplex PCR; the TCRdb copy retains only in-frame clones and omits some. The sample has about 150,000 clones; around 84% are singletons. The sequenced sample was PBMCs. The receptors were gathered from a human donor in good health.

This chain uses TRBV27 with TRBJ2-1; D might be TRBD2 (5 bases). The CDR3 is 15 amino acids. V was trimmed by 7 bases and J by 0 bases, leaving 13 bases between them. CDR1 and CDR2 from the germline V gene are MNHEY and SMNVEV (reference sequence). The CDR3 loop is CASNLLESSYNEQFF. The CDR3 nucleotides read TGTGCCAGCAACTTACTAGAGAGCTCCTACAATGAGCAGTTCTTC.

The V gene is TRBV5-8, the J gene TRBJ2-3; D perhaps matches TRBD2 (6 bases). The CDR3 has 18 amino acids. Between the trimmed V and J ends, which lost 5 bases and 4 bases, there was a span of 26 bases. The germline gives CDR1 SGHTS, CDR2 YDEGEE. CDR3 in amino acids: CASRLLEGRKSPPDTQYF. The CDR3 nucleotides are TGTGCCAGCAGATTACTGGAGGGGCGGAAGTCCCCCCCAGATACGCAGTATTTT.

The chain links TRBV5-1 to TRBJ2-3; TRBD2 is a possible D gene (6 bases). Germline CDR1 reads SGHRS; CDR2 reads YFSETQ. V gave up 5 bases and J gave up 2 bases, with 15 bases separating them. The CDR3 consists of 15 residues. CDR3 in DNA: TGCGCCAGCAGTAAATCTAGCGCCTACACAGATACGCAGTATTTT. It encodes CASSKSSAYTDTQYF.

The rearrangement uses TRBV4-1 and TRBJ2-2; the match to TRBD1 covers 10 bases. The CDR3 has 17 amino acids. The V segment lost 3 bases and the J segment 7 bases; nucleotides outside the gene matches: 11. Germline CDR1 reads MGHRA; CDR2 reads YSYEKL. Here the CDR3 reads CASSQRLRTGGDGELFF. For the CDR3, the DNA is TGCGCCAGCAGCCAGAGGTTGAGGACAGGGGGGGACGGGGAGCTGTTTTTT.

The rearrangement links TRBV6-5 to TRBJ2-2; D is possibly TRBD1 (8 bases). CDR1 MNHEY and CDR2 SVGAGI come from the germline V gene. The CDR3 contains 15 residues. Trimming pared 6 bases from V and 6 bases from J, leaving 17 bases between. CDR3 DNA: TGTGCCAGCAGGAGTAGACAGGGGAGGGCCGGGGAGCTGTTTTTT. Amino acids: CASRSRQGRAGELFF.

The CDR3 bases are TGTGCCAGCAGCGTAGGCGGGACTAGCACCGGGGAGCTGTTTTTT. It encodes CASSVGGTSTGELFF. The rearrangement uses TRBV9 and TRBJ2-2, with 8 bases matching TRBD2. With V trimmed by 0 bases and J by 4 bases, 2 bases remained unmatched. The CDR3 totals 15 residues. Germline loops: CDR1 SGDLS, CDR2 YYNGEE.

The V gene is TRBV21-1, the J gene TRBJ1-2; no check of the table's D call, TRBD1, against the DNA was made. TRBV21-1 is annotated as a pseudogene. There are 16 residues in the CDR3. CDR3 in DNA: TGTGCCAGCAGCAAAGAATCGGAGACAGTACTCTATGGCTACACCTTC. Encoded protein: CASSKESETVLYGYTF.

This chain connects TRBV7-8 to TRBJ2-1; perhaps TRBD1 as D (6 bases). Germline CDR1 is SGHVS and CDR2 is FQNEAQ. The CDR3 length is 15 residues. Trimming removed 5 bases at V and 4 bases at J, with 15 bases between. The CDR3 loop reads CASSVTGAEYNEQFF. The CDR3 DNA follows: TGTGCCAGCAGCGTGACAGGAGCTGAGTACAATGAGCAGTTCTTC. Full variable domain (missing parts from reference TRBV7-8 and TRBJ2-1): GAGVSQSPRYKVAKRGQDVALRCDPISGHVSLFWYQQALGQGPEFLTYFQNEAQLDKSGLPSDRFFAERPEGSVSTLKIQRTQQEDSAVYLCASSVTGAEYNEQFFGPGTRLTVL.

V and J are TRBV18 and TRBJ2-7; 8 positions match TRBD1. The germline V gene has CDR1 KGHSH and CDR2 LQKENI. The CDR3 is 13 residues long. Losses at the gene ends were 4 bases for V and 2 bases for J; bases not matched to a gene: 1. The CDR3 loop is CASSRQGPYEQYF. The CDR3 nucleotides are TGTGCCAGCTCACGACAGGGGCCCTACGAGCAGTACTTC.

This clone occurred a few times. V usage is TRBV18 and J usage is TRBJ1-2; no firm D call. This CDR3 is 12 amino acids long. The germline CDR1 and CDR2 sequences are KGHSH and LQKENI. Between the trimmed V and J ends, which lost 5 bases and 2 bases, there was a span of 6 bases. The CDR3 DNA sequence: TGTGCCAGCTCAACAGAAAACTATGGCTACACCTTC. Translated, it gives CASSTENYGYTF.

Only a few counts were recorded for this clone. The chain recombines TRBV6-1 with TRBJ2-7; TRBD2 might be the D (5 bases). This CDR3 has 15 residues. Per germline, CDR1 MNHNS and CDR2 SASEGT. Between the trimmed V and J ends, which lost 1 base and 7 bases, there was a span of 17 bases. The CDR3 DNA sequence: TGTGCCAGCAGTGAAGATGCGGGTACCTACGGAGAGCAGTACTTC. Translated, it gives CASSEDAGTYGEQYF.

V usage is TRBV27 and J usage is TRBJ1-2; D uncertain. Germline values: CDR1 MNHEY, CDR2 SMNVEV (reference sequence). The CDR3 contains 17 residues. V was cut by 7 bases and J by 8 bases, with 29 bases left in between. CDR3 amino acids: CASTMNLQGPLGRGYTF. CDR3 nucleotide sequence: TGTGCCAGCACCATGAACCTACAAGGGCCGCTTGGGAGAGGCTACACCTTC.

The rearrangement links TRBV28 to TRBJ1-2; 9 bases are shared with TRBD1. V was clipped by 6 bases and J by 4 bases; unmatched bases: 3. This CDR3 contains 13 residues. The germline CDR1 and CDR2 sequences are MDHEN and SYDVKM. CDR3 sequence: CASRTGGGYGYTF. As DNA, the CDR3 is TGTGCCAGCAGAACAGGGGGCGGCTATGGCTACACCTTC.

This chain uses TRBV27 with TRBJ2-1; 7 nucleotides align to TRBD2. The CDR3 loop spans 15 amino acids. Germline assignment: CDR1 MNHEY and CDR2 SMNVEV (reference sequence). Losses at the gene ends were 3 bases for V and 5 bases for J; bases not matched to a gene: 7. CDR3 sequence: CASSFQLAPNNEQFF. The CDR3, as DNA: TGTGCCAGCAGTTTCCAACTAGCGCCCAACAATGAGCAGTTCTTC.

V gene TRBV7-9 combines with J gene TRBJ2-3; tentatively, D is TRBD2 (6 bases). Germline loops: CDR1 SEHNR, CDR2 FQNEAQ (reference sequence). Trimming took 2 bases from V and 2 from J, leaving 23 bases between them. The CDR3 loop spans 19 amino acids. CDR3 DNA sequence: TGTGCCAGCAGCTTATACGGCACTAATCTAGTGCGGGACACAGATACGCAGTATTTT. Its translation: CASSLYGTNLVRDTDTQYF.

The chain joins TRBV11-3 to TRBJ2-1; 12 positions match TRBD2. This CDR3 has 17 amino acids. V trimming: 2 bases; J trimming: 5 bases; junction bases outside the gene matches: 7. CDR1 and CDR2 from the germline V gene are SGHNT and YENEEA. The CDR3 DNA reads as TGTGCCAGCAGCTTATGGTCTAGCGGGGGGGCCAACAATGAGCAGTTCTTC. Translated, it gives CASSLWSSGGANNEQFF.

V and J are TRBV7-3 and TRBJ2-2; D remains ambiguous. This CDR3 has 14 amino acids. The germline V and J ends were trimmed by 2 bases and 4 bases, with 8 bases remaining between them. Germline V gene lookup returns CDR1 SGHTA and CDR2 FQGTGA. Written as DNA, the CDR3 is TGTGCCAGCAGCTTACCCCCAGGCACCGGGGAGCTGTTTTTT. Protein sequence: CASSLPPGTGELFF.

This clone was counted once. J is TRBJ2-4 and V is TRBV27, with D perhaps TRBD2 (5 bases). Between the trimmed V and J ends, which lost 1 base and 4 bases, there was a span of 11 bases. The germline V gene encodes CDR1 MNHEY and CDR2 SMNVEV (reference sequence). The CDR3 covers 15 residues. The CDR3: CASSLLGRSKNIQYF. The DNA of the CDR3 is TGTGCCAGCAGTTTATTGGGGAGATCAAAAAACATTCAGTACTTC.